Reported below is one T cell receptor (beta chain). This record belongs to a study of cytomegalovirus exposure and HLA in healthy donors. TCRdb keeps only in-frame clones here, not all; method: immunoSEQ multiplex PCR. The sample yields tens of thousands of clones, around 94% seen once. Germline-derived CDR1 and CDR2 are SGHVS and FNYEAQ. CDR3 length: 17 amino acids. Trimming took 5 bases from V and 4 from J, leaving 23 bases between them. The specimen sequenced was PBMCs. The gene calls are TRBV7-6 and TRBJ2-5, with D unclear. The TCR originated in a man aged 18-30 years in good health and CMV-seronegative. CDR3 nucleotides: TGTGCCAGCAGCCATTTCCTCGGTCGGAGCCTTCGAGAGACCCAGTACTTC. It specifies CASSHFLGRSLRETQYF.